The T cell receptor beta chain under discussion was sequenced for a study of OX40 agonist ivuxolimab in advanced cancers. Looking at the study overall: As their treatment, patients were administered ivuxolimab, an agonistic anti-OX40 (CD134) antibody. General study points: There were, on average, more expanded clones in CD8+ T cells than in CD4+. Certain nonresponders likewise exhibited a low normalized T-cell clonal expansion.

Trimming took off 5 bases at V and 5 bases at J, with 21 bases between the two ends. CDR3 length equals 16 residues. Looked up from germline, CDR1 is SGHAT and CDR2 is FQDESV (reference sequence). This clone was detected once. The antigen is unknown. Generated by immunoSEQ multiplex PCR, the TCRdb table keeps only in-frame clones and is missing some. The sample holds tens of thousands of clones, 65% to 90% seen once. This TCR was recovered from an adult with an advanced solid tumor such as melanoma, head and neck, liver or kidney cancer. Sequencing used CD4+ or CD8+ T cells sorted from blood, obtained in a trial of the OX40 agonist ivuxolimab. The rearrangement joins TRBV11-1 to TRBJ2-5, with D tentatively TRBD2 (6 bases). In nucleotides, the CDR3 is TGTGCCAGCAGCCCGCGGGGCGGCCAGGAAGGGGAGACCCAGTACTTC. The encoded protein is CASSPRGGQEGETQYF.